This T cell receptor (beta chain) was retrieved from a study of OX40 agonist ivuxolimab in advanced cancers. On the study more broadly: An agonistic anti-OX40 (CD134) antibody, ivuxolimab, was used to treat the patients.

The data were produced by immunoSEQ multiplex PCR, yet TCRdb's version contains in-frame clones alone and is incomplete. The table has tens of thousands of clones, about 89% seen once. Study results and limitations: Patients who responded partially at 0.1-3.0 mg/kg showed clonal expansion ranking among the lowest. The average count of expanded clones was higher among CD8+ T cells than among CD4+.

This CDR3 contains 15 residues. Germline CDR1 is MNHNS and CDR2 is SASEGT. V lost 6 bases and J lost 0, with 12 bases in between. Patients were ineligible given autoimmune disease history or systemic immunosuppression. The table lists this clone with a count of one. Its antigen is still unknown. The sample here was CD4+ or CD8+ T cells sorted from blood, taken in a trial of the OX40 agonist ivuxolimab. The receptor comes from an adult with an advanced solid tumor such as melanoma, head and neck, liver or kidney cancer. The rearrangement uses TRBV6-1 and TRBJ1-5; possible D gene TRBD1, 5 bases. The DNA of the CDR3 is TGTGCCAGCAGGATCTTCAGGGCTAGCAATCAGCCCCAGCATTTT. This translates into CASRIFRASNQPQHF.